The rows below give T cell receptor beta chains drawn from one sample of a study of OX40 agonist ivuxolimab in advanced cancers. Sequenced by immunoSEQ multiplex PCR; TCRdb stores in-frame clones only, minus some. The sample contains more than 30,000 clones, 86% of which appear only once. The sequences come from CD4+ or CD8+ T cells sorted from blood, collected in a trial of the OX40 agonist ivuxolimab. These receptors were obtained from an adult with an advanced solid tumor such as melanoma, head and neck, liver or kidney cancer. The CDR3 runs from the conserved cysteine through the conserved F or W. A D gene is named only where the DNA matches it firmly. Size tells how often a clone was seen (once, few, many) or the class of an expanded clone, and some rows leave it out.

D gene	clone size	V gene	J gene	CDR3 DNA	CDR3 protein
.	few	TRBV5-4	TRBJ2-3	TGTGCCAGCTCCCGGGAAGTAGCTCCGCGCGGAGATACGCAGTATTTT	CASSREVAPRGDTQYF
TRBD1	.	TRBV6-5	TRBJ1-6	TGTGCCAGCAGTAACCTACAGGGGACACCCCTCCACTTT	CASSNLQGTPLHF
.	.	TRBV6-5	TRBJ1-2	TGTGCCAGCACCTCGGGGGCAGCTCGCACCTTC	CASTSGAARTF
.	.	TRBV7-3	TRBJ1-2	TGTGCCAGCAGTTCTACCAGGGGTTATGGCTACACCTTC	CASSSTRGYGYTF
.	large	TRBV18	TRBJ1-5	TGTGCCAGCTCACCAGGGGGAGGGAATCAGCCCCAGCATTTT	CASSPGGGNQPQHF
.	.	TRBV6-6	TRBJ2-6	TGTGCCAGCAGTTACGATGGGGCCAACGTCCTGACTTTC	CASSYDGANVLTF
.	once	TRBV11-3	TRBJ2-3	TGTGCCAGCAGCTCGACAGATACGCAGTATTTT	CASSSTDTQYF
TRBD2	.	TRBV5-1	TRBJ2-5	TGCGCCAGCAGCTTAAGCGGGGGAAAGGAGACCCAGTACTTC	CASSLSGGKETQYF
TRBD1	.	TRBV30	TRBJ1-6	TGTGCCTGGAGTGCGGGGGACAGGGTCAATTCACCCCTCCACTTT	CAWSAGDRVNSPLHF
TRBD1	.	TRBV13	TRBJ1-2	TGTGCCAGCAGCCAAGAGGACCAGGACAGGGGATATGGCTACACCTTC	CASSQEDQDRGYGYTF
TRBD1	.	TRBV7-7	TRBJ2-1	TGTGCTAGCAGCAAGGGACAGGGGCGCAGAAATGAGCAGTTCTTC	CASSKGQGRRNEQFF
.	.	TRBV7-9	TRBJ2-4	TGTGCCAGCAGCGAGGACCCCCTAGCCAAAAACATTCAGTACTTC	CASSEDPLAKNIQYF
TRBD1	once	TRBV12-5	TRBJ1-5	TGTGCTAGTGGTGCCGGGACAGGGAATGTCAATCAGCCCCAGCATTTT	CASGAGTGNVNQPQHF
.	once	TRBV7-9	TRBJ1-4	TGTGCCAGCAGCTTAGACGGTTCAGAGGATGAAAAACTGTTTTTT	CASSLDGSEDEKLFF
.	.	TRBV30	TRBJ1-1	TGTGCCTGGAGTAGGGCGGCTTTAAACACTGAAGCTTTCTTT	CAWSRAALNTEAFF
.	few	TRBV6-1	TRBJ1-2	TGTGCCAGCAGTTTAAAACAGGGAAGCGATGGCTACACCTTC	CASSLKQGSDGYTF
.	.	TRBV11-2	TRBJ2-5	TGTGCCAGCGGACGGGACCGCCAAGAGACCCAGTACTTC	CASGRDRQETQYF
TRBD2	once	TRBV11-2	TRBJ2-1	TGTGCCAGCAGCTTGGACCCTAGCGGGGCGTTATCCTACAATGAGCAGTTCTTC	CASSLDPSGALSYNEQFF
.	.	TRBV2	TRBJ2-2	TGTGCCAGCAGTGAGATGGACCGGGAGCTGTTTTTT	CASSEMDRELFF
.	.	TRBV11-2	TRBJ1-5	TGTGCCAGCAGCTTAGATCGGGATCAGCCCCAGCATTTT	CASSLDRDQPQHF
TRBD2	.	TRBV2	TRBJ2-7	TGTGCCAGCAGAGGACTAGAGGTATACGAGCAGTACTTC	CASRGLEVYEQYF
.	.	TRBV6-5	TRBJ1-5	TGTGCCAGCAGTTCGGGGGGAGGGCAGCCCCAGCATTTT	CASSSGGGQPQHF
.	.	TRBV14	TRBJ1-1	TGTGCCAGCAGCCAAGTTAAAAGTTCGGGGGGCAGGACTGAAGCTTTCTTT	CASSQVKSSGGRTEAFF
.	once	TRBV5-4	TRBJ2-7	TGTGCCAGCAGCTTGTGGGGCCACTCCTACGAGCAGTACTTC	CASSLWGHSYEQYF